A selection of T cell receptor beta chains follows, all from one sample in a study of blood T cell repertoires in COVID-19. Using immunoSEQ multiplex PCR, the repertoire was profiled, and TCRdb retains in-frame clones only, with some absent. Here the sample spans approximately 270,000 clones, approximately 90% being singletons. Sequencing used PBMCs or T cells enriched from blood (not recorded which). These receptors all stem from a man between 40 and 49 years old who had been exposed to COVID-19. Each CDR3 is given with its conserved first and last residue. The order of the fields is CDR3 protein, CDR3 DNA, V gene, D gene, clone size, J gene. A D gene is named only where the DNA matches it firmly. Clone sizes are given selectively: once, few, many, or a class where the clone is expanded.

CDR3: CASSSLAGQGNIRRLNTEAFF; DNA: TGCGCCAGCAGCTCCCTCGCGGGACAGGGTAATATACGGCGGCTGAACACTGAAGCTTTCTTT; V: TRBV4-1; D: TRBD1; size: -; J: TRBJ1-1
CDR3: CASSPWTGGEKLFF; DNA: TGTGCCAGCAGCCCCTGGACAGGGGGTGAAAAACTGTTTTTT; V: TRBV9; D: TRBD1; size: -; J: TRBJ1-4
CDR3: CASGPTAGTEAFF; DNA: TGTGCTAGTGGACCTACGGCAGGCACTGAAGCTTTCTTT; V: TRBV12-5; D: -; size: -; J: TRBJ1-1
CDR3: CASSLTAGVSYEQYF; DNA: TGTGCCAGCAGCTTAACGGCGGGAGTGTCCTACGAGCAGTACTTC; V: TRBV7-3; D: TRBD2; size: -; J: TRBJ2-7
CDR3: CASSYSGGSTEAFF; DNA: TGTGCCAGCAGTTACTCGGGGGGAAGCACTGAAGCTTTCTTT; V: TRBV6-5; D: -; size: -; J: TRBJ1-1
CDR3: CASSFFAGQGYEQYF; DNA: TGCGCCAGCAGCTTCTTTGCCGGACAGGGCTACGAGCAGTACTTC; V: TRBV5-1; D: TRBD1; size: -; J: TRBJ2-7
CDR3: CASSLYTTGAEQYF; DNA: TGCGCCAGCAGCTTATACACTACAGGGGCCGAGCAGTACTTC; V: TRBV5-1; D: TRBD1; size: -; J: TRBJ2-7
CDR3: CASTRREGRDEQFF; DNA: TGTGCCAGCACACGGCGGGAGGGCCGGGATGAGCAGTTCTTC; V: TRBV7-6; D: TRBD2; size: -; J: TRBJ2-1
CDR3: CSVDLGRPANYGYTF; DNA: TGCAGCGTTGACCTGGGCAGGCCCGCTAACTATGGCTACACCTTC; V: TRBV29-1; D: -; size: -; J: TRBJ1-2
CDR3: CASTKTAQTQYF; DNA: TGTGCCAGCACTAAGACTGCTCAGACCCAGTACTTC; V: TRBV12-3/TRBV12-4; D: -; size: -; J: TRBJ2-5
CDR3: CASSHKTVNTEAFF; DNA: TGTGCCAGCAGCCACAAGACAGTGAACACTGAAGCTTTCTTT; V: TRBV11-2; D: -; size: -; J: TRBJ1-1
CDR3: CASSLDGQINPNGTNEQFF; DNA: TGTGCCAGCAGTCTAGACGGACAGATCAACCCAAATGGCACCAATGAGCAGTTCTTC; V: TRBV6-6; D: -; size: -; J: TRBJ2-1
CDR3: CASSLLQGTGELFF; DNA: TGTGCCAGCAGCTTGCTGCAGGGCACCGGGGAGCTGTTTTTT; V: TRBV5-6; D: -; size: -; J: TRBJ2-2
CDR3: CASSRLQGAHQPQHF; DNA: TGCGCCAGCAGCCGCCTACAGGGGGCCCATCAGCCCCAGCATTTT; V: TRBV4-1; D: TRBD1; size: -; J: TRBJ1-5
CDR3: CATSDKFGRRSTDTQYF; DNA: TGTGCCACCAGTGATAAATTCGGCAGGCGAAGCACAGATACGCAGTATTTT; V: TRBV24-1; D: -; size: -; J: TRBJ2-3
CDR3: CASSSTVYEQYF; DNA: TGTGCCAGCAGTTCGACTGTCTACGAGCAGTACTTC; V: TRBV28; D: -; size: few; J: TRBJ2-7
CDR3: CAWSVVGTASYEQYF; DNA: TGTGCCTGGAGTGTTGTCGGGACAGCTTCCTACGAGCAGTACTTC; V: TRBV30; D: TRBD1; size: -; J: TRBJ2-7
CDR3: CASSQDGTATTQYF; DNA: TGCGCCAGCAGCCAAGATGGGACAGCCACAACCCAGTACTTC; V: TRBV4-3; D: TRBD1; size: -; J: TRBJ2-5
CDR3: CASSLGATPTDTQYF; DNA: TGTGCCAGCAGCCTAGGGGCGACCCCCACAGATACGCAGTATTTT; V: TRBV28; D: -; size: -; J: TRBJ2-3
CDR3: CASSYSGLPNTEAFF; DNA: TGTGCCAGCAGTTACTCGGGACTACCGAACACTGAAGCTTTCTTT; V: TRBV6-5; D: -; size: -; J: TRBJ1-1
CDR3: CASSQDQAGGYDNEQFF; DNA: TGCGCCAGCAGCCAAGATCAAGCGGGAGGGTATGACAATGAGCAGTTCTTC; V: TRBV4-3; D: TRBD2; size: -; J: TRBJ2-1
CDR3: CASSNMRVAHTDTGELFF; DNA: TGTGCCAGCAGCAACATGAGGGTAGCGCACACGGACACCGGGGAGCTGTTTTTT; V: TRBV21-1; D: -; size: -; J: TRBJ2-2
CDR3: CATSRDSGRYNEQFF; DNA: TGTGCCACCAGCAGAGATAGCGGAAGATACAATGAGCAGTTCTTC; V: TRBV15; D: -; size: -; J: TRBJ2-1
CDR3: CATSSPTRGGMPNTDTQYF; DNA: TGTGCCACCAGCAGCCCAACCCGGGGGGGAATGCCCAACACAGATACGCAGTATTTT; V: TRBV15; D: TRBD2; size: -; J: TRBJ2-3
CDR3: CASSSSDRAVTTQYF; DNA: TGTGCCAGCAGCTCCTCGGACAGGGCGGTTACAACCCAGTACTTC; V: TRBV7-2; D: TRBD1; size: -; J: TRBJ2-5
CDR3: CASSMTLATEYEQYF; DNA: TGTGCCAGCAGTATGACCCTAGCGACAGAATACGAGCAGTACTTC; V: TRBV27; D: -; size: -; J: TRBJ2-7
CDR3: CASSLGGHPYTEAFF; DNA: TGTGCCAGCAGTTTAGGAGGCCACCCCTACACTGAAGCTTTCTTT; V: TRBV28; D: -; size: -; J: TRBJ1-1
CDR3: CASRPQEGQTRNNEQFF; DNA: TGTGCCAGCAGGCCCCAAGAAGGACAAACACGGAACAATGAGCAGTTCTTC; V: TRBV28; D: -; size: -; J: TRBJ2-1
CDR3: CASATRDFGYGYTF; DNA: TGTGCCAGTGCTACCAGGGATTTCGGCTATGGCTACACCTTC; V: TRBV2; D: -; size: -; J: TRBJ1-2
CDR3: CASSEGTGGNNEQFF; DNA: TGTGCCAGCAGTGAAGGGACAGGGGGCAACAATGAGCAGTTCTTC; V: TRBV2; D: TRBD1; size: few; J: TRBJ2-1
CDR3: CASIMVGAGNQPQHF; DNA: TGTGCCAGCATCATGGTGGGGGCCGGCAATCAGCCCCAGCATTTT; V: TRBV28; D: -; size: -; J: TRBJ1-5
CDR3: CASSFLAGVINEQFF; DNA: TGTGCCAGCAGCTTCTTAGCGGGAGTAATCAATGAGCAGTTCTTC; V: TRBV7-8; D: TRBD2; size: -; J: TRBJ2-1
CDR3: CASTNRVGAGNTIYF; DNA: TGTGCCAGCACCAACCGGGTAGGAGCTGGAAACACCATATATTTT; V: TRBV28; D: -; size: few; J: TRBJ1-3
CDR3: CASSVRTANQPQHF; DNA: TGTGCCAGCAGTGTACGGACAGCCAATCAGCCCCAGCATTTT; V: TRBV2; D: -; size: -; J: TRBJ1-5
CDR3: CATSIGGTYEQFF; DNA: TGTGCCACCAGCATTGGAGGGACGTACGAGCAGTTCTTC; V: TRBV15; D: -; size: -; J: TRBJ2-1
CDR3: CASSLADGVGNTIYF; DNA: TGTGCCAGCAGCTTAGCCGACGGGGTCGGAAACACCATATATTTT; V: TRBV11-2; D: -; size: -; J: TRBJ1-3
CDR3: CASSIMVGTYGYTF; DNA: TGTGCCAGTAGTATTATGGTTGGCACCTATGGCTACACCTTC; V: TRBV19; D: -; size: -; J: TRBJ1-2
CDR3: CASRQPGQGLNEQFF; DNA: TGCGCCAGCAGGCAGCCGGGACAGGGTCTTAATGAGCAGTTCTTC; V: TRBV4-1; D: TRBD1; size: -; J: TRBJ2-1
CDR3: CASREQNTDTQYF; DNA: TGTGCCAGCAGGGAACAGAACACAGATACGCAGTATTTT; V: TRBV13; D: -; size: -; J: TRBJ2-3
CDR3: CASSWTKNTEAFF; DNA: TGTGCCAGCAGTTGGACAAAGAACACTGAAGCTTTCTTT; V: TRBV27; D: -; size: -; J: TRBJ1-1
CDR3: CASSFLILNTEAFF; DNA: TGTGCCAGCAGCTTTTTAATCCTGAACACTGAAGCTTTCTTT; V: TRBV5-6; D: -; size: -; J: TRBJ1-1
CDR3: CASKGTGANQPQHF; DNA: TGTGCCAGCAAGGGGACAGGGGCTAATCAGCCCCAGCATTTT; V: TRBV27; D: TRBD1; size: -; J: TRBJ1-5
CDR3: CASSYGTSGSRYEQYF; DNA: TGTGCCAGCAGTTACGGGACTAGCGGGAGTCGCTACGAGCAGTACTTC; V: TRBV6-2/TRBV6-3; D: TRBD2; size: -; J: TRBJ2-7
CDR3: CASSLAGAVSGELFF; DNA: TGTGCCAGCAGCTTGGCAGGGGCGGTATCCGGGGAGCTGTTTTTT; V: TRBV5-4; D: -; size: once; J: TRBJ2-2
CDR3: CASSQEPYYNEQFF; DNA: TGCGCCAGCAGCCAAGAACCCTACTACAATGAGCAGTTCTTC; V: TRBV4-1; D: -; size: -; J: TRBJ2-1
CDR3: CATSDSRVGANVLTF; DNA: TGTGCCACCAGTGATTCCCGGGTCGGGGCCAACGTCCTGACTTTC; V: TRBV24-1; D: -; size: -; J: TRBJ2-6
CDR3: CAIGRGHNEKLFF; DNA: TGTGCCATCGGGAGGGGCCATAATGAAAAACTGTTTTTT; V: TRBV10-3; D: -; size: -; J: TRBJ1-4
CDR3: CASTDGLALDTEQFF; DNA: TGTGCCAGCACAGACGGACTAGCGTTAGACACTGAGCAGTTCTTC; V: TRBV19; D: TRBD2; size: -; J: TRBJ2-1
CDR3: CATSDLGAGANVLTF; DNA: TGTGCCACCAGTGATTTAGGGGCTGGGGCCAACGTCCTGACTTTC; V: TRBV24-1; D: -; size: -; J: TRBJ2-6
CDR3: CASSPEVSVGTEAFF; DNA: TGTGCCAGCTCACCGGAGGTTTCAGTCGGCACTGAAGCTTTCTTT; V: TRBV18; D: -; size: -; J: TRBJ1-1
CDR3: CASSEGTSRYSYNEQFF; DNA: TGTGCCAGCAGTGAAGGGACTAGCAGATACTCCTACAATGAGCAGTTCTTC; V: TRBV6-1; D: TRBD2; size: -; J: TRBJ2-1
CDR3: CASSPGLAGGSDTQYF; DNA: TGCGCCAGCAGCCCGGGACTAGCGGGAGGATCAGATACGCAGTATTTT; V: TRBV4-1; D: TRBD2; size: -; J: TRBJ2-3
CDR3: CASSSLPAGAVSGNTIYF; DNA: TGTGCCAGCAGCTCCCTCCCGGCGGGGGCCGTCTCTGGAAACACCATATATTTT; V: TRBV11-3; D: -; size: -; J: TRBJ1-3